The 25 T cell receptor beta chains presented below share a single source sample, sequenced in a study of control samples from healthy donors and cancer patients. Data came from immunoSEQ multiplex PCR; TCRdb stores just in-frame clones and leaves some out. The sample yields about 130,000 clones, about nine tenths seen once. The source material was blood. The receptors stem from a woman between 45 and 60 years old in good health.

A remark on this clone: Other DNA sequences in this sample translate to the same CDR3. The chain combines TRBV5-1 with TRBJ2-3; no definite D call. Germline V lookup: CDR1 SGHRS, CDR2 YFSETQ. Trimming removed 0 bases at V and 0 bases at J, with 5 bases between. This CDR3 comprises 14 residues. The CDR3 sequence: CASSLDSSTDTQYF. The DNA for the CDR3 is TGCGCCAGCAGCTTGGACAGCAGCACAGATACGCAGTATTTT.

This clone has more than one count but fewer than ten. The J gene is TRBJ2-5, the V gene TRBV4-2; 12 nucleotides match TRBD2. This CDR3 has 19 amino acids. CDR1 is LGHNA, CDR2 YNFKEQ, per germline. Trimming removed 0 bases from V and 2 bases from J; junction bases left unmatched: 10. CDR3 coding DNA: TGTGCCAGCAGCCAAGATGGGCTAGCGGGAGGGCCGAGGCAAGAGACCCAGTACTTC. Amino acid sequence: CASSQDGLAGGPRQETQYF.

This clone is labeled as medium-sized. CDR3 loop: CASSHPTGTYEQYF. The CDR3 bases are TGTGCCAGCAGTCACCCGACAGGGACCTACGAGCAGTACTTC. The V gene is TRBV6-6, the J gene TRBJ2-7, with 7 nucleotides matching TRBD1. This CDR3 is built from 14 residues. Trimming took 5 bases from V and 2 from J; bases not matched to a gene: 6. The V gene's germline CDR1 is MNHNY and CDR2 SVGAGI (reference sequence).

The J gene is TRBJ1-1, the V gene TRBV19; perhaps TRBD1 as D (5 bases). CDR3 length equals 14 residues. Germline assignment: CDR1 LNHDA and CDR2 SQIVND (reference sequence). Trimming shortened V by 3 bases and J by 1 base, and 9 bases separated the two germline ends. The DNA of the CDR3 is TGTGCCAGTAGTATGGGACTTACGAACACTGAAGCTTTCTTT. The encoded protein is CASSMGLTNTEAFF.

V gene TRBV20-1 combines with J gene TRBJ1-1; D may be TRBD1 (5 bases). The CDR3 covers 15 residues. Per germline, CDR1 DFQATT and CDR2 SNEGSKA (reference sequence). Deletions cut 3 bases from V and 5 bases from J, with 19 bases between. CDR3 region: CSASFPGAGGTEAFF. In nucleotides, the CDR3 is TGCAGTGCTAGTTTTCCCGGGGCGGGGGGAACTGAAGCTTTCTTT.

CDR3 coding DNA: TGTGCCAGCAGCCGACAGGGCACCTCCAATCAGCCCCAGCATTTT. Translation: CASSRQGTSNQPQHF. The chain is built from TRBV6-5 and TRBJ1-5; TRBD1 matches 7 bases. V lost 6 bases and J lost 3; bases outside the gene matches: 8. Germline-derived CDR1 and CDR2 are MNHEY and SVGAGI. The CDR3 contains 15 residues.

The chain is built from TRBV4-1 and TRBJ2-1; 10 bases are shared with TRBD1. The ends lost 4 bases at V and 5 bases at J; junction bases unmatched: 11. This CDR3 is built from 17 residues. CDR1 and CDR2 from the germline V gene are MGHRA and YSYEKL. The CDR3 DNA follows: TGCGCCAGCAGCCCCTATGTGACAGGGGGCGTTAACAATGAGCAGTTCTTC. Its protein product is CASSPYVTGGVNNEQFF.

The rearrangement links TRBV5-6 to TRBJ2-1; 10 bases are shared with TRBD1. The J segment lost 3 bases and the V segment lost 4 bases, leaving 7 bases of the junction unmatched. Germline V lookup: CDR1 SGHDT, CDR2 YYEEEE. The length of the CDR3 is 16 residues. CDR3 residues: CASSRSGTGDYNEQFF. CDR3 bases: TGTGCCAGCAGCCGATCCGGGACAGGGGACTACAATGAGCAGTTCTTC.

In this sample, this clone turned up once. The chain couples TRBV6-5 to TRBJ2-7, with 12 bases matching TRBD1. V lost 0 bases, J lost 6 bases, and 3 bases stayed unmatched. The CDR3 totals 15 residues. Germline-derived CDR1 and CDR2 are MNHEY and SVGAGI. The CDR3 reads CASSYSGTGGFEQYF. The CDR3 DNA reads TGTGCCAGCAGTTACTCCGGGACAGGGGGCTTCGAGCAGTACTTC.

This chain uses TRBV2 with TRBJ2-7; weak D call: TRBD2 (6 bases). Germline CDR1 and CDR2: SNHLY and FYNNEI. V lost 1 base and J lost 3, with 13 bases in between. CDR3 length: 15 amino acids. This CDR3 is CASSEEQGGYYEQYF. The CDR3 coding sequence is TGTGCCAGCAGTGAAGAGCAGGGAGGATACTACGAGCAGTACTTC.

The chain joins TRBV30 to TRBJ1-5, with D uncertain. V dropped 4 bases and J dropped 4 bases, with 17 bases sitting between them. The V gene's germline CDR1 is GTSNPN and CDR2 SVGIG (reference sequence). The CDR3 sequence is 15 residues long. The CDR3: CAWTDEGLINQPQHF. The DNA of the CDR3 is TGTGCCTGGACAGACGAAGGACTCATTAATCAGCCCCAGCATTTT.

This clone has more than one count but fewer than ten. The V gene is TRBV5-1, the J gene TRBJ1-3; D unclear. Germline CDR1 reads SGHRS; CDR2 reads YFSETQ. CDR3 length: 14 amino acids. The V end lost 9 bases, the J end lost 0 bases, and 13 bases lay between the germline ends. The DNA for the CDR3 is TGCGCCACCCGATCGGCTCCCTCTGGAAACACCATATATTTT. Protein sequence: CATRSAPSGNTIYF.

The chain recombines TRBV30 with TRBJ2-1; 11 bases align to TRBD1. This CDR3 comprises 15 residues. V was pared by 3 bases and J by 4 bases, with 5 bases of the junction left unmatched. Germline CDR1 is GTSNPN and CDR2 is SVGIG (reference sequence). CDR3: CAWRTDRGLYNEQFF. CDR3 nucleotide sequence: TGTGCCTGGAGGACGGACAGGGGGCTTTACAATGAGCAGTTCTTC. Together with reference TRBV30 and TRBJ2-1, the CDR3 gives the full variable domain: SQTIHQWPATLVQPVGSPLSLECTVEGTSNPNLYWYRQAAGRGLQLLFYSVGIGQISSEVPQNLSASRPQDRQFILSSKKLLLSDSGFYLCAWRTDRGLYNEQFFGPGTRLTVL.

CDR3 region: CASSGPTGGRGQPQHF. In nucleotides, the CDR3 is TGTGCCAGCAGTGGACCGACAGGGGGGCGAGGTCAGCCCCAGCATTTT. The chain is built from TRBV25-1 and TRBJ1-5; 9 bases align to TRBD1. Germline values: CDR1 MGHDK, CDR2 SYGVNS. CDR3 length: 16 amino acids. V was clipped by 4 bases and J by 6 bases; unmatched bases: 10.

A single count supports this clone. This rearrangement joins TRBV3-1 (or the pseudogene TRBV3-2) to TRBJ1-1, with D uncertain. Trimming took off 4 bases at V and 5 bases at J, with 14 bases between the two ends. The CDR3 loop spans 14 amino acids. Germline-derived CDR1 and CDR2 are LGHDT and YNNKEL (reference sequence). The CDR3 region has the DNA TGTGCCAGCAGCCTTATTGATTCGAGTACTGAAGCTTTCTTT. Protein: CASSLIDSSTEAFF.

This chain links TRBV9 with TRBJ2-7, with a weak D call TRBD1 (5 bases). The germline gives CDR1 SGDLS, CDR2 YYNGEE. V was trimmed by 4 bases and J by 10 bases, leaving 18 bases between them. This CDR3 spans 13 amino acids. In DNA form, the CDR3 reads TGTGCCAGCAGCCCCGCTACCGGGCAGGGACAGTACTTC. Translating gives CASSPATGQGQYF.

J is TRBJ2-1 and V is TRBV4-1; 7 bases are a match to TRBD2. The CDR3 sequence is 15 residues long. J gave up 7 bases and V 5 bases, and 11 bases lay outside the gene matches. Germline V gene lookup returns CDR1 MGHRA and CDR2 YSYEKL. CDR3 loop: CASSGSGGLFNEQFF. CDR3 coding DNA: TGCGCCAGCAGCGGGTCGGGGGGACTTTTTAATGAGCAGTTCTTC.

The chain carries TRBV14 and TRBJ1-1; D gene unclear. Trimming cost V 4 bases and J 8 bases, with 11 bases left between them. Germline CDR1 SGHDN, CDR2 FVKESK. The CDR3 runs to 12 residues. The CDR3 protein is CASSLAPSEAFF. CDR3 sequence (DNA): TGTGCCAGCAGCCTTGCCCCCAGCGAAGCTTTCTTT.

The V and J genes are TRBV6-5 and TRBJ1-3; the D is unclear. V lost 0 bases and J lost 0, with 6 bases in between. The CDR3 totals 15 residues. Germline lookup yields CDR1 MNHEY and CDR2 SVGAGI. For the CDR3, the DNA is TGTGCCAGCAGTTACTCGAGCCGCTCTGGAAACACCATATATTTT. Amino acid sequence: CASSYSSRSGNTIYF.

V usage is TRBV27 and J usage is TRBJ2-5; TRBD1 matches at 7 bases. Trimming took 5 bases from V and 5 from J; bases not matched to a gene: 8. CDR1 is MNHEY, CDR2 SMNVEV, per germline (reference sequence). This CDR3 spans 14 amino acids. Here the CDR3 reads CASSRTGDWETQYF. The CDR3 DNA reads TGTGCCAGCAGTCGTACAGGGGATTGGGAGACCCAGTACTTC.

A single count supports this clone. V usage is TRBV27 and J usage is TRBJ2-1, with a tentative D call TRBD1 (6 bases). The CDR3 length is 17 residues. V was trimmed by 5 bases and J by 4 bases, leaving 21 bases between them. Germline lookup yields CDR1 MNHEY and CDR2 SMNVEV (reference sequence). The CDR3 DNA is TGTGCCAGCAGTCCTAACGGAATGGACAGCTTATACAATGAGCAGTTCTTC. This sequence encodes CASSPNGMDSLYNEQFF.

The chain joins TRBV5-4 to TRBJ2-2; D not resolved. The V gene's germline CDR1 is SGHNT and CDR2 YYREEE (reference sequence). The germline V and J ends were trimmed by 0 bases and 4 bases, with 13 bases remaining between them. The CDR3 totals 16 residues. In DNA form, the CDR3 reads TGTGCCAGCAGCTTGGTAGCAACGTCGGGCACCGGGGAGCTGTTTTTT. It specifies CASSLVATSGTGELFF.

V gene TRBV4-2 combines with J gene TRBJ2-3, with 8 bases matching TRBD1. There are 15 residues in the CDR3. Germline lookup yields CDR1 LGHNA and CDR2 YNFKEQ. J gave up 8 bases and V 1 base, and 8 bases lay outside the gene matches. CDR3 DNA sequence: TGTGCCAGCAGCCAAGGGAGGCAGGGGGCCGCTACGCAGTATTTT. It encodes CASSQGRQGAATQYF.

To note about this clone: The same CDR3 is also encoded by other DNA sequences in this sample. The chain is built from TRBV5-1 and TRBJ2-1; D remains unclear. Germline V gene sequence: CDR1 SGHRS, CDR2 YFSETQ. Trimming cost V 1 base and J 0 bases, with 8 bases left between them. The CDR3 runs to 15 residues. The CDR3 coding sequence is TGCGCCAGCAGCTTGTCGTTCAGCTCCTACAATGAGCAGTTCTTC. It is translated as CASSLSFSSYNEQFF.

The gene calls are TRBV7-9 and TRBJ2-7; possible D gene TRBD1, 6 bases. Per germline, CDR1 SEHNR and CDR2 FQNEAQ (reference sequence). V was trimmed by 5 bases and J by 5 bases, leaving 16 bases between them. There are 14 residues in the CDR3. DNA for the CDR3: TGTGCCAGCAGCGAAGGCTCTGGGGGCGACGAGCAGTACTTC. Amino acid sequence: CASSEGSGGDEQYF.